This entry is about one TCR beta chain. This clonotype was picked up a small number of times. Its antigen has not been determined. No clone much larger than this one lies a single base away; base qualities are absent. The data were obtained in a study of post-analysis software for immune sequencing data (dated by TCRdb to the mid-2010s). With respect to the entire study: Recorded disease courses included relapsing-remitting, secondary progressive and progressive-relapsing multiple sclerosis, with some patients lacking subtype annotation. A subset of samples was prepared in parallel using single-end sample barcoding, then pooled and co-amplified after Illumina adapter ligation. The patient repertoires were set against under 13 previously published healthy control repertoires from donors whose ages ranged from 6 to 25 years.

The library was generated by PCR. The reads were generated on an Illumina HiSeq 2500. To reduce PCR and sequencing biases, unique molecular identifiers were built into the TCR beta cDNA libraries. Per 1 to 10 million input T cells, approximately 500,000 cDNA molecules were obtained, such that each molecule approximated one T cell. The same protocol used for the earlier healthy control dataset was applied to prepare and sequence the patient libraries. Samples belonging to the same batch were prepared together, multiplexed and sequenced on a shared HiSeq lane. In the authors' own workflow: Raw barcoded reads were processed with MIGEC, and single-read molecular identifier groups were discarded before consensus assembly and CDR3 extraction. Clonotype tables were post-analysed with VDJtools, and diversity was normalized by down-sampling all datasets to the smallest sample size. In repertoire overlap clustering, CDR3 amino acid sequences, but not nucleotide sequences, were matched to correct batch-related cross-sample contamination. TCRdb applied fastp at Q25 and MiXCR to the public reads, then kept only in-frame beta chains. Each entry merges the rows of one CDR3 protein and shows their most common DNA and genes. TCRdb's processing, not the study's, gives the V and J calls here. The sample table records about 770,000 distinct CDR3 sequences; 46% of these occur just once. The top ten clones comprise roughly 4.9% of the sample.

The V and J ends are trimmed by 1 base and 1 base, leaving 10 bases between them. Sequences SGHTA (CDR1) and FQGNSA (CDR2) are obtained from the germline V gene. From cysteine to phenylalanine, the CDR3 is 15 amino acids long. The kept DNA is CDR3 alone, 45 bases in frame from the first base. To demonstrate the VDJtools post-analysis software, the study profiled TCR beta repertoires from the peripheral blood of about 13 young patients with multiple sclerosis. The multiple sclerosis patients were children and adolescents between roughly 6 and 17 years of age. Broader findings and caveats from the paper: Significantly lower normalized Chao1 diversity was found in multiple sclerosis patients than in controls, suggesting substantial peripheral T-cell clonal expansion. The control group was slightly older than the multiple sclerosis patient group. When samples were clustered directly using the F measure, samples prepared in the same batch co-clustered strongly, which prompted a batch-effect correction. Significantly higher frequencies in patients than in controls were found for roughly 5 TRBV segments, including TRBV5-6, TRBV5-1 and TRBV20-1.

The clonotype originates from a girl aged 5-17 years with multiple sclerosis. The rearranged chain carries TRBV7-2 and TRBJ2-5, with TRBD2 as a weak D call on 6 bases. Sequencing input: blood. The CDR3 region has the sequence CASSLDGGTQETQYF. In nucleotide form, the sequence is TGTGCCAGCAGCTTAGATGGGGGGACCCAAGAGACCCAGTACTTC.